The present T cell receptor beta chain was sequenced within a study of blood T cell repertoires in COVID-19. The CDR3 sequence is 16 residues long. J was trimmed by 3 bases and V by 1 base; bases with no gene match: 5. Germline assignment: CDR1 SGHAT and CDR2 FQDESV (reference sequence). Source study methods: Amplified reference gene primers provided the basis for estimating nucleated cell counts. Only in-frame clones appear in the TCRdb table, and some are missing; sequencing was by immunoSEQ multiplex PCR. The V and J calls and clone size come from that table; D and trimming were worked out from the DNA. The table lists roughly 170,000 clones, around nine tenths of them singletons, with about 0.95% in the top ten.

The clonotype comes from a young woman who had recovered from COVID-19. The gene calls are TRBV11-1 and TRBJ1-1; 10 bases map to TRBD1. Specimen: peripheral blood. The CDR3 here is CASSLGDRGSYTEAFF. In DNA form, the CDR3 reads TGTGCCAGCAGCTTAGGGGACAGGGGTTCTTACACTGAAGCTTTCTTT. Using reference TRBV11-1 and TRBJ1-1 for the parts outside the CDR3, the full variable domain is EAEVAQSPRYKITEKSQAVAFWCDPISGHATLYWYRQILGQGPELLVQFQDESVVDDSQLPKDRFSAERLKGVDSTLKIQPAELGDSAMYLCASSLGDRGSYTEAFFGQGTRLTVV.